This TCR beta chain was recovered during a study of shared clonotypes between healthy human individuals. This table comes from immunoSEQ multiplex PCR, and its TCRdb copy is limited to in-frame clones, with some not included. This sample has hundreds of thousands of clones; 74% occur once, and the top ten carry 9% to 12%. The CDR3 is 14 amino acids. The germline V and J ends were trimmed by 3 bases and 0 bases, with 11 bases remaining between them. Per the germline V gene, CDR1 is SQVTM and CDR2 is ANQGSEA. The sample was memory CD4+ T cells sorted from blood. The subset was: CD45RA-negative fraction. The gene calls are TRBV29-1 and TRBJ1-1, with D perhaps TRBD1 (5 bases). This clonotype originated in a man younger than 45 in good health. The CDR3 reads CSVERGGVNTEAFF. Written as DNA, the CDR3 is TGCAGCGTTGAGCGGGGAGGGGTGAACACTGAAGCTTTCTTT.